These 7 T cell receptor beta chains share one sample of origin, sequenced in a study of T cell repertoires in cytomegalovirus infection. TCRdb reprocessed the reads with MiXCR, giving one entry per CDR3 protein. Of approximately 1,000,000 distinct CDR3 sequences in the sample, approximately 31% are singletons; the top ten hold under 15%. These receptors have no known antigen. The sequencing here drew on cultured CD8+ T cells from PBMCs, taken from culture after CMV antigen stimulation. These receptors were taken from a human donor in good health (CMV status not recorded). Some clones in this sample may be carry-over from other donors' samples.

The CDR3 sequence: CASSLPDRMAEAFF. CDR3 nucleotides: TGTGCCAGCAGCTTACCGGACAGGATGGCTGAAGCTTTCTTT. The chain couples TRBV7-6 to TRBJ1-1, with 7 nucleotides matching TRBD1. Germline V gene lookup returns CDR1 SGHVS and CDR2 FNYEAQ. The CDR3 contains 14 residues. V trimming: 2 bases; J trimming: 6 bases; junction bases outside the gene matches: 6.

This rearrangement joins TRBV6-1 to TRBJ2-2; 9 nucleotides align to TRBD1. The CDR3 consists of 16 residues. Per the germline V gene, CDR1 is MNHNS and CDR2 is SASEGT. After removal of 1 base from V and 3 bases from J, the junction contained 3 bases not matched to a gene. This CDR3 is CASSEEGTGYTGELFF. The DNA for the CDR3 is TGTGCCAGCAGTGAAGAAGGGACAGGGTACACCGGGGAGCTGTTTTTT.

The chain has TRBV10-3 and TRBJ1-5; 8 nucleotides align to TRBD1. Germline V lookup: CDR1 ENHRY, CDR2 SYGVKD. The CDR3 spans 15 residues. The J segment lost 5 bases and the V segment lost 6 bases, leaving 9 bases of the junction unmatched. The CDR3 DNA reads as TGTGCCATCAGACGCACAGGGGGTGGGGATCAGCCCCAGCATTTT. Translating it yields CAIRRTGGGDQPQHF.

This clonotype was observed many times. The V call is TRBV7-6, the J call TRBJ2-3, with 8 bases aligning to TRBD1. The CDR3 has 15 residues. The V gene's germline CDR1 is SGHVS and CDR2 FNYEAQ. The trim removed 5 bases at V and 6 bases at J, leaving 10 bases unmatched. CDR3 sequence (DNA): TGTGCCAGCAGCCTCGAGTGGACAGGGTCGGATACGCAGTATTTT. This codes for CASSLEWTGSDTQYF.

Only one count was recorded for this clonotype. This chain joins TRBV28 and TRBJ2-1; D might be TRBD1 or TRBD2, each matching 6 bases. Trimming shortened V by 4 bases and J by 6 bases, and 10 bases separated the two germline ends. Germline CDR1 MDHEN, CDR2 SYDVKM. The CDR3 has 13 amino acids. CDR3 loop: CASSSEGGNEQFF. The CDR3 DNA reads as TGTGCCAGCAGTTCCGAGGGGGGCAATGAGCAGTTCTTC. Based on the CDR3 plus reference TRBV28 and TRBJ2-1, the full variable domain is DVKVTQSSRYLVKRTGEKVFLECVQDMDHENMFWYRQDPGLGLRLIYFSYDVKMKEKGDIPEGYSVSREKKERFSLILESASTNQTSMYLCASSSEGGNEQFFGPGTRLTVL.

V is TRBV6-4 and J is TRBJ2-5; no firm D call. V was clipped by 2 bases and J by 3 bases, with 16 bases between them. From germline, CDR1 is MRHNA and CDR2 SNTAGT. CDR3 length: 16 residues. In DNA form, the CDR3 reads TGTGCCAGCAGTGACCTTCTCTCTGGCGGAGAAGAGACCCAGTACTTC. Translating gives CASSDLLSGGEETQYF.

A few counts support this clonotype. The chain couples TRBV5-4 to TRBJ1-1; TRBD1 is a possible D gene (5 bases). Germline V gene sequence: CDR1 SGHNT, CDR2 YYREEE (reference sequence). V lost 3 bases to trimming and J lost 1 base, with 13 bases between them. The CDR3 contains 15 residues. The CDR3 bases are TGTGCCAGCAGCTCACGGGGCAGGGAGAACACTGAAGCTTTCTTT. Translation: CASSSRGRENTEAFF.